This paragraph covers one T cell receptor beta chain sequence. One entry per CDR3 protein, without DNA, is what TCRdb gives after re-calling the 5' RACE reads. The sample's table shows some 140,000 distinct CDR3 sequences. The CDR3 totals 16 residues. These data are taken from a study of T cells expressing NK-cell markers. Sample: blood T cells: a sorted CD56 or NKG2C T cell subset, CD4+ or CD8+ T cells, or bulk PBMC T cells (not recorded which). The V gene is TRBV12-3 or TRBV12-4, the J gene TRBJ2-5; no DNA is available, so the TRBD1 call from TCRdb remains unchecked. The TCR sequence derives from a woman aged 50 to 65 in good health. The CDR3 region is CASSPSDRGLGETQYF.